These 31 T cell receptor beta chains share one sample of origin, sequenced in a study of cytotoxic CD8 clonotypes in ibrutinib-treated CLL. TCRdb's table, derived via immunoSEQ multiplex PCR, lists solely in-frame clones and lacks some. The repertoire holds 250,000 or so clones, with roughly 70% as singletons. The sequencing used PBMCs, collected after 24 months of ibrutinib treatment. These receptors were taken from a human donor with chronic lymphocytic leukemia.

The chain has TRBV7-2 and TRBJ2-2, with no clear D. Germline CDR1 is SGHTA and CDR2 is FQGNSA. The CDR3 extends over 15 amino acids. Deletions cut 1 base from V and 2 bases from J, with 8 bases between. The CDR3 nucleotides are TGTGCCAGCAGCTTAGGATTGGGAAACACCGGGGAGCTGTTTTTT. Translated: CASSLGLGNTGELFF.

Only one count was recorded for this clone. This rearrangement joins TRBV11-3 to TRBJ2-7, with TRBD1 identical over 7 bases. CDR1 and CDR2 (germline): SGHNT, YENEEA. The CDR3 is 14 amino acids. The trim removed 3 bases at V and 5 bases at J, leaving 7 bases unmatched. CDR3 in amino acids: CASSLDRTGDEQYF. CDR3 DNA sequence: TGTGCCAGCAGCTTGGACCGAACAGGGGACGAGCAGTACTTC.

This clone showed up just a few times. The chain recombines TRBV7-9 with TRBJ2-1, with D unresolved. The CDR3 runs 13 residues. V was cut by 7 bases and J by 8 bases, with 15 bases left in between. Germline V gene sequence: CDR1 SEHNR, CDR2 FQNEAQ (reference sequence). The CDR3 protein is CASTLPRLDEQFF. In DNA form, the CDR3 reads TGTGCCAGCACCCTGCCGAGGCTCGATGAGCAGTTCTTC.

The sample holds one count of this clone. This chain links TRBV4-1 with TRBJ2-1, with D possibly TRBD1 on 6 matching bases. CDR1 MGHRA and CDR2 YSYEKL come from the germline V gene. Between the trimmed V and J ends, which lost 3 bases and 8 bases, there was a span of 11 bases. The CDR3 is made up of 13 amino acids. The CDR3: CASSQWDTHEQFF. The CDR3 nucleotides read TGCGCCAGCAGCCAGTGGGACACCCATGAGCAGTTCTTC.

This clone was detected only a few times. V and J are TRBV28 and TRBJ1-2; 9 nucleotides align to TRBD1. Germline V gene lookup returns CDR1 MDHEN and CDR2 SYDVKM. The CDR3 covers 14 residues. V lost 8 bases, J lost 7 bases, and 11 bases stayed unmatched. The chain's CDR3 is CASLDRDRDSGYTF. CDR3 DNA sequence: TGTGCCAGCCTGGACAGGGACAGGGACAGTGGCTACACCTTC.

Turning to this clone: One end of the junction is discordant with germline, which a read error may explain. The J gene is TRBJ1-5, the V gene TRBV27; D gene ambiguous. This CDR3 spans 12 amino acids. Germline V lookup: CDR1 MNHEY, CDR2 SMNVEV (reference sequence). The CDR3 region is CASKASSQPQHF. CDR3 sequence (DNA): TGTGCCAGCAAAGCTAGCAGTCAGCCCCAGCATTTT.

The chain couples TRBV28 to TRBJ1-1; a weak D match, TRBD1 (5 bases). Germline V gene lookup returns CDR1 MDHEN and CDR2 SYDVKM. V was trimmed by 3 bases and J by 11 bases, leaving 10 bases between them. The length of the CDR3 is 11 residues. The CDR3 spells CASSFRGTAFF. The CDR3, as DNA: TGTGCCAGCAGTTTCCGGGGGACGGCTTTCTTT. Using reference TRBV28 and TRBJ1-1 for the parts outside the CDR3, the full variable domain is DVKVTQSSRYLVKRTGEKVFLECVQDMDHENMFWYRQDPGLGLRLIYFSYDVKMKEKGDIPEGYSVSREKKERFSLILESASTNQTSMYLCASSFRGTAFFGQGTRLTVV.

This chain joins TRBV7-2 and TRBJ1-5; D is ambiguous. The CDR3 extends over 16 amino acids. V lost 1 base and J 0 bases, leaving 10 bases between the germline ends. CDR1 and CDR2 (germline): SGHTA, FQGNSA. CDR3 residues: CASSLVGGNSNQPQHF. The CDR3 DNA reads TGTGCCAGCAGCTTAGTCGGAGGGAATAGCAATCAGCCCCAGCATTTT.

The chain couples TRBV19 to TRBJ2-1; D unclear. The CDR3 spans 14 residues. CDR1 and CDR2 (germline): LNHDA, SQIVND (reference sequence). The V and J ends lost 8 bases and 1 base respectively, with 12 bases between them. In nucleotides, the CDR3 is TGTGCCAGTTGCTTTTCAGCTTCCTACAATGAGCAGTTCTTC. Translation: CASCFSASYNEQFF. Full variable domain (remainder filled in from reference TRBV19 and TRBJ2-1): DGGITQSPKYLFRKEGQNVTLSCEQNLNHDAMYWYRQDPGQGLRLIYYSQIVNDFQKGDIAEGYSVSREKKESFPLTVTSAQKNPTAFYLCASCFSASYNEQFFGPGTRLTVL.

This clone has just a few counts. The chain uses TRBV6-1 and TRBJ2-7, with 12 bases aligning to TRBD2. The CDR3 contains 17 residues. Germline-derived CDR1 and CDR2 are MNHNS and SASEGT. The V and J ends lost 1 base and 5 bases, in that order; junction bases with no gene match: 9. In DNA, the CDR3 is TGTGCCAGCAGTGAAGGGACTAGCGGGAAATTCGGCCACGAGCAGTACTTC. It codes for CASSEGTSGKFGHEQYF.

The chain is built from TRBV7-2 and TRBJ2-7, with TRBD2 matching 9 bases. From germline, CDR1 is SGHTA and CDR2 FQGNSA. This CDR3 comprises 15 residues. Trimming removed 4 bases from V and 2 bases from J; junction bases left unmatched: 6. The CDR3 protein is CASSSPGLATYEQYF. For the CDR3, the DNA is TGTGCCAGCAGCTCACCGGGACTAGCAACCTACGAGCAGTACTTC.

The CDR3 spells CAISDRGGQGVGGNQPQHF. CDR3 DNA: TGTGCCATCAGTGACCGAGGGGGACAGGGGGTTGGAGGCAATCAGCCCCAGCATTTT. V is TRBV10-3 and J is TRBJ1-5; 11 nucleotides align to TRBD1. From germline, CDR1 is ENHRY and CDR2 SYGVKD. The CDR3 sequence is 19 residues long. J lost 2 bases, V lost 3 bases, and 12 bases had no gene match.

This clone was counted a few times. The J gene is TRBJ2-7, the V gene TRBV29-1; 8 nucleotides match TRBD1. This CDR3 is 13 amino acids long. The junction had 7 bases not matched to a gene; V was cut back by 6 bases and J by 3 bases. From germline, CDR1 is SQVTM and CDR2 ANQGSEA. CDR3 bases: TGCAGCGTAAAGACAGGGGCGAGCTACGAGCAGTACTTC. Amino acid sequence: CSVKTGASYEQYF.

This chain uses TRBV5-4 with TRBJ2-3; D tentatively fits TRBD1 or TRBD2 (5 bases each). The CDR3 has 15 residues. The ends were cut back, 4 bases at V and 0 bases at J, with 12 bases in the middle. Germline CDR1 and CDR2: SGHNT and YYREEE (reference sequence). As DNA, the CDR3 is TGTGCCAGCAGCCCTGGGACGGCAAGCACAGATACGCAGTATTTT. Protein: CASSPGTASTDTQYF.

This clone came up a few times. The rearrangement uses TRBV11-3 and TRBJ2-2; TRBD1 aligns across 7 bases. The length of the CDR3 is 15 residues. Germline CDR1 reads SGHNT; CDR2 reads YENEEA. The ends lost 5 bases at V and 5 bases at J; junction bases unmatched: 8. The CDR3 bases are TGTGCCAGCAGCCCGACAGGGATCCCAACCGGGGAGCTGTTTTTT. Translating it yields CASSPTGIPTGELFF.

This rearrangement joins TRBV7-3 to TRBJ2-1; TRBD2 matches 9 bases. The trim removed 5 bases at V and 10 bases at J, leaving 3 bases unmatched. The germline V gene encodes CDR1 SGHTA and CDR2 FQGTGA. The CDR3 has 12 amino acids. The CDR3 bases are TGTGCCAGCAGCCTAGCGGGACGGGAGCAGTTCTTC. Translation: CASSLAGREQFF.

The chain links TRBV6-4 to TRBJ2-7; D ambiguous. Germline V lookup: CDR1 MRHNA, CDR2 SNTAGT. This CDR3 region has 15 residues. Trimming shortened V by 6 bases and J by 4 bases, and 19 bases separated the two germline ends. CDR3 sequence: CASRGADRLPYEQYF. The CDR3 coding sequence is TGTGCCAGCAGGGGTGCGGACCGTTTACCTTACGAGCAGTACTTC.

V usage is TRBV6-5 and J usage is TRBJ1-1; D uncertain. The V gene's germline CDR1 is MNHEY and CDR2 SVGAGI. This CDR3 has 14 residues. The V and J ends lost 7 bases and 0 bases respectively, with 12 bases between them. The CDR3 is CASNRGNMNTEAFF. The DNA of the CDR3 is TGTGCCAGCAATAGAGGGAACATGAACACTGAAGCTTTCTTT.

The V gene is TRBV18, the J gene TRBJ2-5; 10 bases fit TRBD2. There are 16 residues in the CDR3. Trimming took 0 bases from V and 4 from J; bases not matched to a gene: 5. Per the germline V gene, CDR1 is KGHSH and CDR2 is LQKENI. CDR3 sequence: CASSPPGSGRGETQYF. CDR3 bases: TGTGCCAGCTCACCACCGGGCAGCGGGAGGGGAGAGACCCAGTACTTC.

V and J are TRBV9 and TRBJ1-4; no definite D call. The CDR3 runs to 15 residues. Germline V CDR1 and CDR2: SGDLS, YYNGEE. V was trimmed by 3 bases and J by 7 bases, leaving 16 bases between them. CDR3: CASSADGRSPEKLFF. The CDR3 coding sequence is TGTGCCAGCAGCGCCGACGGCCGTAGTCCTGAAAAACTGTTTTTT.

The chain carries TRBV7-6 and TRBJ1-4; D is perhaps TRBD1 (5 bases). V was pared by 3 bases and J by 6 bases, with 14 bases between. CDR1 and CDR2 from the germline V gene are SGHVS and FNYEAQ. The CDR3 contains 15 residues. The CDR3, as DNA: TGTGCCAGCAGCTTGTACCGGGACGGTCATGAAAAACTGTTTTTT. This translates into CASSLYRDGHEKLFF. The full variable domain, in which reference TRBV7-6 and TRBJ1-4 provide the parts outside the CDR3, is GAGVSQSPRYKVTKRGQDVALRCDPISGHVSLYWYRQALGQGPEFLTYFNYEAQQDKSGLPNDRFSAERPEGSISTLTIQRTEQRDSAMYRCASSLYRDGHEKLFFGSGTQLSVL.

J is TRBJ2-1 and V is TRBV27; 8 positions agree with TRBD2. The CDR3 loop spans 12 amino acids. J lost 7 bases, V lost 11 bases, and 7 bases had no gene match. The germline gives CDR1 MNHEY, CDR2 SMNVEV (reference sequence). The CDR3 is CAAGTRENEQFF. The CDR3 bases are TGTGCCGCAGGGACTAGGGAAAATGAGCAGTTCTTC.

The CDR3 sequence: CAISISGGSYEQYF. The CDR3 DNA is TGTGCCATCAGTATCTCGGGAGGGAGCTACGAGCAGTACTTC. The chain combines TRBV10-3 with TRBJ2-7, with 8 bases lining up with TRBD2. The CDR3 runs to 14 residues. CDR1 is ENHRY, CDR2 SYGVKD, per germline. Trimming cost V 5 bases and J 3 bases; bases outside gene matches: 6.

The rearrangement uses TRBV11-2 and TRBJ2-1, with 7 bases identical to TRBD2. This CDR3 contains 14 residues. Germline CDR1 SGHAT, CDR2 FQNNGV. J was trimmed by 2 bases and V by 5 bases; bases with no gene match: 3. The CDR3 nucleotides read TGTGCCAGCAGCCTCAGCGGGACCTACAATGAGCAGTTCTTC. Protein: CASSLSGTYNEQFF. Together with reference TRBV11-2 and TRBJ2-1, the CDR3 gives the full variable domain: EAGVAQSPRYKIIEKRQSVAFWCNPISGHATLYWYQQILGQGPKLLIQFQNNGVVDDSQLPKDRFSAERLKGVDSTLKIQPAKLEDSAVYLCASSLSGTYNEQFFGPGTRLTVL.

This chain links TRBV14 with TRBJ2-1; the match to TRBD2 covers 9 bases. Germline lookup yields CDR1 SGHDN and CDR2 FVKESK. V shed 1 base and J 7 bases; nucleotides not matched to a gene: 8. The CDR3 totals 16 residues. Here the CDR3 reads CASSQGREGLGNEQFF. The CDR3 DNA follows: TGTGCCAGCAGCCAAGGGCGGGAGGGCCTTGGTAATGAGCAGTTCTTC.

The chain links TRBV2 to TRBJ2-7, with 10 bases that match TRBD1. The V gene end was trimmed by 6 bases and the J gene end by 4 bases; junction bases not matched to a gene: 18. This CDR3 is 18 amino acids long. Germline V lookup: CDR1 SNHLY, CDR2 FYNNEI. CDR3 bases: TGTGCCAGCAGCGGAGTACCGGGACAGGGGAATTTCGGGTACGAGCAGTACTTC. Encoded protein: CASSGVPGQGNFGYEQYF.

The chain recombines TRBV5-4 with TRBJ2-7; D uncertain. V lost 3 bases to trimming and J lost 6 bases, with 10 bases between them. The germline gives CDR1 SGHNT, CDR2 YYREEE (reference sequence). CDR3 length: 12 residues. The CDR3 nucleotides read TGTGCCAGCAGCTGGCCGGCCGGCGAGCAGTACTTC. Protein sequence: CASSWPAGEQYF.

This clone occurred a few times. The chain combines TRBV18 with TRBJ1-2; D is uncertain. Between the trimmed V and J ends, which lost 3 bases and 0 bases, there was a span of 14 bases. The CDR3 loop spans 16 amino acids. Germline V lookup: CDR1 KGHSH, CDR2 LQKENI. The CDR3 here is CASSPIRSGANYGYTF. The CDR3 bases are TGTGCCAGCTCACCGATCCGATCCGGTGCTAACTATGGCTACACCTTC.

The CDR3 loop is CASSLRAVDYGYTF. CDR3 bases: TGTGCCAGCAGCTTGAGAGCGGTAGACTATGGCTACACCTTC. V and J are TRBV5-5 and TRBJ1-2; D uncertain. From germline, CDR1 is SGHKS and CDR2 YYEKEE (reference sequence). This CDR3 is built from 14 residues. V was pared by 1 base and J by 3 bases, with 10 bases between.

V usage is TRBV5-1 and J usage is TRBJ2-4; 8 nucleotides match TRBD2. Germline V lookup: CDR1 SGHRS, CDR2 YFSETQ. The CDR3 runs to 14 residues. The junction had 9 bases not matched to a gene; V was cut back by 4 bases and J by 9 bases. CDR3 protein: CASSQEGLDGIQYF. The CDR3 DNA is TGCGCCAGCAGCCAGGAGGGACTAGACGGCATTCAGTACTTC.

The CDR3 reads CASSGTGIEKLFF. The DNA for the CDR3 is TGTGCCAGCAGTGGCACGGGAATTGAAAAACTGTTTTTT. J is TRBJ1-4 and V is TRBV25-1, with D hard to call. Per germline, CDR1 MGHDK and CDR2 SYGVNS. V dropped 4 bases and J dropped 7 bases, with 10 bases sitting between them. CDR3 size: 13 residues.